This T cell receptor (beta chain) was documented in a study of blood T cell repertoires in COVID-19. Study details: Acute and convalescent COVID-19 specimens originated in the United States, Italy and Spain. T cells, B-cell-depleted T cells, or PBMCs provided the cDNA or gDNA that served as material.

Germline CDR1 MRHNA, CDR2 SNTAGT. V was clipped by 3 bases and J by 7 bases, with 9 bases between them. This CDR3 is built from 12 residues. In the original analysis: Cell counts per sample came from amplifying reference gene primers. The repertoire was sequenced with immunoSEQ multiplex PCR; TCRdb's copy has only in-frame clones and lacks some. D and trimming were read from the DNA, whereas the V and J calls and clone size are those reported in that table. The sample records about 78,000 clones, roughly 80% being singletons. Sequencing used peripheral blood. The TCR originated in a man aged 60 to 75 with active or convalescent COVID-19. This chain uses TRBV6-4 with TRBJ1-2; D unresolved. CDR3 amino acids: CASSEGGIGYTF. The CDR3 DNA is TGTGCCAGCAGTGAAGGAGGGATTGGCTACACCTTC.